This T cell receptor beta chain was observed in a study of T cell changes during pregnancy in multiple sclerosis. Produced via immunoSEQ multiplex PCR; TCRdb's table is partial and in-frame only. The sample has 50,000 to 70,000 clones, 93% seen once. V lost 3 bases to trimming and J lost 7 bases; unmatched junction nucleotides: 5. This CDR3 has 14 amino acids. Germline CDR1 and CDR2: MNHEY and SMNVEV (reference sequence). The sequencing used peripheral blood, collected after pregnancy. The chain recombines TRBV27 with TRBJ1-2, with TRBD1 matching 10 bases. The receptor's source is a female donor with multiple sclerosis, enrolled in a pregnancy study. In DNA form, the CDR3 reads TGTGCCAGCAGTTTCGGACAGGGGGAAGGTGGCTACACCTTC. Its protein is CASSFGQGEGGYTF.